This T cell receptor (beta chain) appears in the sequencing data of a study of blood T cell repertoires in COVID-19. This table comes from immunoSEQ multiplex PCR, and its TCRdb copy is limited to in-frame clones, with some not included. The sample includes about 72,000 clones, 82% of them seen just once. The CDR3 has 16 amino acids. With 0 bases clipped from V and 8 bases from J, the junction kept 8 bases outside the gene matches. The germline V gene encodes CDR1 MGHRA and CDR2 YSYEKL. This clonotype was obtained from a human donor in a cohort sampled during active COVID-19. The chain carries TRBV4-1 and TRBJ2-1; 9 positions match TRBD2. Sequenced sample: peripheral blood. The chain's CDR3 is CASSQDTAGGHYEQFF. Here the CDR3 DNA reads TGCGCCAGCAGCCAAGACACTGCGGGGGGGCATTATGAGCAGTTCTTC.